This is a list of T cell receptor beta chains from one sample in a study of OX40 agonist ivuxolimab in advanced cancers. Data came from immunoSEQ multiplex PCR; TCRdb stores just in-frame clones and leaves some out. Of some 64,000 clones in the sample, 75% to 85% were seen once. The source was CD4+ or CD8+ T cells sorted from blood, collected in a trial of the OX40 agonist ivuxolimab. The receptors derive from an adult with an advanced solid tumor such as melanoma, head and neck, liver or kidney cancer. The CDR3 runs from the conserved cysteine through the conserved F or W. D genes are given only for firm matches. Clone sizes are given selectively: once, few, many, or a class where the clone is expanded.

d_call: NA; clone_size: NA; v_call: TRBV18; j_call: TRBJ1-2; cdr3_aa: CASRPPTTLASGYTF; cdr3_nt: TGTGCCAGCCGACCGCCGACCACGTTGGCGTCGGGCTACACCTTC
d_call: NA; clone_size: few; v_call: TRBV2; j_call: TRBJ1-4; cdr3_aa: CATSGTPGEKLFF; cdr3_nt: TGTGCCACCTCCGGGACCCCGGGGGAAAAACTGTTTTTT
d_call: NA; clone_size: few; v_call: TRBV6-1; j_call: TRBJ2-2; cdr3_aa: CASSETTVTGELFF; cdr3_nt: TGTGCCAGCAGTGAGACGACAGTCACCGGGGAGCTGTTTTTT
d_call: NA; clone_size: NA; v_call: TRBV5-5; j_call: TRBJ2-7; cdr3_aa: CAIRKDPAGYEQYF; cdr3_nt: TGTGCCATCCGAAAAGACCCAGCAGGGTACGAGCAGTACTTC
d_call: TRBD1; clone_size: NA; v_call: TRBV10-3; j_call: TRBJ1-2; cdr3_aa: CAISDRSDRLDGYTF; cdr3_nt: TGTGCCATCAGTGATAGGTCGGACAGGCTTGATGGCTACACCTTC
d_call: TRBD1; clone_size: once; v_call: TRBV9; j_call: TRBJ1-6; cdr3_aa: CASSVGGTGSSPLHF; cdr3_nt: TGTGCCAGCAGCGTAGGGGGGACAGGGTCTTCACCCCTCCACTTT
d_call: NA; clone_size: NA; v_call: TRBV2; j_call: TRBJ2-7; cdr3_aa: CASSEAHEQYF; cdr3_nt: TGTGCCAGCAGTGAAGCACACGAGCAGTACTTC
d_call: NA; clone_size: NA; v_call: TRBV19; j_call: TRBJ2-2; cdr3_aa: CASRGRRNTGELFF; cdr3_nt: TGTGCCAGTAGAGGGCGGAGGAACACCGGGGAGCTGTTTTTT
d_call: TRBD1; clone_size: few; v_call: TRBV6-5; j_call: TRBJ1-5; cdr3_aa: CASSRDQTGAQHF; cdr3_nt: TGTGCCAGCAGCCGAGATCAAACAGGGGCCCAGCATTTT
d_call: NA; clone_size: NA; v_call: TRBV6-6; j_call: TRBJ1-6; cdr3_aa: CASSRRQAKGSPLHF; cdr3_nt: TGTGCCAGCAGTCGACGACAGGCGAAAGGGTCACCCCTCCACTTT
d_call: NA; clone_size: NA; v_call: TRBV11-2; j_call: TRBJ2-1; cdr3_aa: CASSLGAFGSPYSYNEQFF; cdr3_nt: TGTGCCAGCAGCTTAGGTGCTTTTGGGAGTCCTTATTCCTACAATGAGCAGTTCTTC
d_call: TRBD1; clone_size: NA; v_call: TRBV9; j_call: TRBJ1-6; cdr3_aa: CASSGTGYNSPLHF; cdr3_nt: TGTGCCAGCAGCGGGACAGGATATAATTCACCCCTCCACTTT
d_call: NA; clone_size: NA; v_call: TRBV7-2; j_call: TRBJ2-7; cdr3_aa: CASSLDHSGPLFYEQYF; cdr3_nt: TGTGCCAGCAGCTTAGATCATAGCGGTCCCCTCTTTTACGAGCAGTACTTC
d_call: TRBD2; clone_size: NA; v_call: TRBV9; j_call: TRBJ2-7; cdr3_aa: CASSVDPLAGTYEQYF; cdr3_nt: TGTGCCAGCAGCGTAGACCCCCTAGCGGGAACCTACGAGCAGTACTTC
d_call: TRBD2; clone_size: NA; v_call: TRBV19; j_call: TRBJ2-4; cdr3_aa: CASRGLAEAGNIQYF; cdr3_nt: TGTGCCAGTAGGGGACTAGCGGAGGCGGGAAACATTCAGTACTTC
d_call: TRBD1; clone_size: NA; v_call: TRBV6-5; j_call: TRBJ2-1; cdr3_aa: CASGQGHGEFF; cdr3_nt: TGTGCCAGCGGACAGGGCCACGGAGAGTTCTTC
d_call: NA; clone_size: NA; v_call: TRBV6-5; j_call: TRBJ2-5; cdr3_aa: CASSHGGRGQETQYF; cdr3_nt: TGTGCCAGCAGCCACGGGGGGCGGGGCCAAGAGACCCAGTACTTC
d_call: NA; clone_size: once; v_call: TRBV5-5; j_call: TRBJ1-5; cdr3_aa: CASSALGFNQPQHF; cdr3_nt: TGTGCCAGCAGCGCCCTCGGGTTCAATCAGCCCCAGCATTTT
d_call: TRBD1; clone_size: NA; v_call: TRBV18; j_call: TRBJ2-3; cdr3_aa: CASSAGQGYSTDTQYF; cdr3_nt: TGTGCCAGCTCCGCTGGACAGGGCTATAGCACAGATACGCAGTATTTT
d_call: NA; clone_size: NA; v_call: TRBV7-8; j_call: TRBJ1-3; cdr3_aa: CASSLSPGDSGNTIYF; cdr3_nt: TGTGCCAGCAGCTTATCCCCCGGCGACTCTGGAAACACCATATATTTT
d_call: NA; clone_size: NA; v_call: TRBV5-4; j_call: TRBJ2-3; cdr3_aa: CASSLVVGTQYF; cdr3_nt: TGTGCCAGCAGCTTGGTGGTGGGTACGCAGTATTTT
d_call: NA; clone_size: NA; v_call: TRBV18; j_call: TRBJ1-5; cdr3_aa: CASSPSTALNQPQHF; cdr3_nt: TGTGCCAGCTCACCATCGACAGCCCTAAATCAGCCCCAGCATTTT
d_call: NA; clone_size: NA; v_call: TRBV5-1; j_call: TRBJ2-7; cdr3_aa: CASSPGHGASVYEQYF; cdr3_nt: TGCGCCAGCAGCCCGGGTCATGGGGCTAGTGTCTACGAGCAGTACTTC
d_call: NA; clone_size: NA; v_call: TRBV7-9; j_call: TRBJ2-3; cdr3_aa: CASSPGISTDTQYF; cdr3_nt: TGTGCCAGCAGCCCAGGAATAAGCACAGATACGCAGTATTTT